The 15 T cell receptor beta chains reported below all come from one sample, sequenced in a study of blood T cell repertoires in COVID-19. Assay used: immunoSEQ multiplex PCR; TCRdb lists only in-frame clones, some missing. The repertoire consists of about 59,000 clones, with 88% occurring once and the leading ten covering about 18%. Sequencing was done on a sample of peripheral blood. The receptors derive from a woman of 80 years or more with active COVID-19.

This chain uses TRBV7-8 with TRBJ1-1, with D maybe TRBD1 (5 bases). The CDR3 totals 13 residues. Deletions cut 5 bases from V and 6 bases from J, with 13 bases between. Germline CDR1 is SGHVS and CDR2 is FQNEAQ. CDR3 nucleotides: TGTGCCAGCAGCGCTACAGGTTCCTCTGAAGCTTTCTTT. Protein product: CASSATGSSEAFF.

The rearrangement joins TRBV9 to TRBJ2-1; 11 nucleotides line up with TRBD2. Germline-derived CDR1 and CDR2 are SGDLS and YYNGEE. The CDR3 covers 14 residues. J gave up 10 bases and V 4 bases, and 7 bases lay outside the gene matches. CDR3 in amino acids: CASSLEGLADEQFF. The CDR3 region has the DNA TGTGCCAGCAGCCTAGAGGGACTAGCGGACGAGCAGTTCTTC.

This clone was found a few times. The V call is TRBV3-1 (or the pseudogene TRBV3-2), the J call TRBJ2-3, with a tentative D call TRBD2 (5 bases). Germline CDR1 reads LGHDT; CDR2 reads YNNKEL (reference sequence). The V end lost 4 bases, the J end lost 5 bases, and 22 bases lay between the germline ends. This CDR3 spans 17 amino acids. Here the CDR3 DNA reads TGTGCCAGCAGCCGCTCCCACGGGGTCCGGCGTGGAGATACGCAGTATTTT. Encoded protein: CASSRSHGVRRGDTQYF.

The V call is TRBV18, the J call TRBJ2-3, with no clear D. In germline, CDR1 is KGHSH, CDR2 LQKENI. V lost 5 bases to trimming and J lost 6 bases, with 6 bases between them. The CDR3 loop spans 11 amino acids. The CDR3 sequence: CASSSSDTQYF. The DNA of the CDR3 is TGTGCCAGCTCATCTTCGGATACGCAGTATTTT.

J is TRBJ1-2 and V is TRBV4-3; perhaps TRBD1 as D (5 bases). The CDR3 spans 13 residues. Germline V gives CDR1 LGHNA, CDR2 YSLEER. Trimming removed 4 bases from V and 2 bases from J, with 8 bases in between. This CDR3 is CASSPTVNYGYTF. The CDR3 region has the DNA TGCGCCAGCAGCCCGACAGTAAACTATGGCTACACCTTC.

The V gene is TRBV2, the J gene TRBJ2-7; TRBD1 matches 7 bases. V lost 6 bases to trimming and J lost 1 base; unmatched junction nucleotides: 0. The CDR3 extends over 12 amino acids. The germline gives CDR1 SNHLY, CDR2 FYNNEI. The CDR3 DNA sequence: TGTGCCAGCAGGGGACAGTCCTACGAGCAGTACTTC. It specifies CASRGQSYEQYF. Supplemented by reference TRBV2 and TRBJ2-7, the full variable domain reads EPEVTQTPSHQVTQMGQEVILRCVPISNHLYFYWYRQILGQKVEFLVSFYNNEISEKSEIFDDQFSVERPDGSNFTLKIRSTKLEDSAMYFCASRGQSYEQYFGPGTRLTVT.

This clone has more than one count but fewer than ten. The chain joins TRBV18 to TRBJ2-1; TRBD2 agrees at 9 bases. Germline lookup yields CDR1 KGHSH and CDR2 LQKENI. The CDR3 is 17 amino acids. Trimming removed 3 bases from V and 0 bases from J; junction bases left unmatched: 6. DNA for the CDR3: TGTGCCAGCTCACCGAGGACTAGCGTAAGCTCCTACAATGAGCAGTTCTTC. Translation: CASSPRTSVSSYNEQFF.

The rearrangement joins TRBV6-2 or TRBV6-3 to TRBJ2-3; D is undetermined. CDR1 and CDR2 from the germline V gene are MNHEY and SVGEGT. This CDR3 is built from 12 residues. The germline V and J ends were trimmed by 6 bases and 4 bases, with 8 bases remaining between them. CDR3 loop: CASSALADTQYF. CDR3 nucleotides: TGTGCCAGCAGCGCTCTAGCAGATACGCAGTATTTT.

This chain connects TRBV6-6 to TRBJ1-1; D is unresolved. V gave up 0 bases and J gave up 0 bases, with 5 bases separating them. The CDR3 spans 14 residues. CDR1 is MNHNY, CDR2 SVGAGI, per germline (reference sequence). CDR3 sequence: CASSYSAVNTEAFF. The CDR3 coding sequence is TGTGCCAGCAGTTACTCTGCGGTGAACACTGAAGCTTTCTTT.

The V and J genes are TRBV6-2 or TRBV6-3 and TRBJ1-1; TRBD1 is a possible D gene (5 bases). This CDR3 is built from 14 residues. V lost 2 bases, J lost 3 bases, and 10 bases lay in between. Germline values: CDR1 MNHEY, CDR2 SVGEGT. Here the CDR3 reads CASSYRGMHTEAFF. CDR3 nucleotide sequence: TGTGCCAGCAGTTACCGGGGGATGCACACTGAAGCTTTCTTT.

V usage is TRBV12-3 or TRBV12-4 and J usage is TRBJ2-3, with D maybe TRBD1 (6 bases). The CDR3 spans 12 residues. V shed 10 bases and J shed 3 bases, with 11 bases lying between them. CDR3 region: CAIQGSTDTQYF. CDR3 in DNA: TGTGCCATACAGGGATCTACAGATACGCAGTATTTT.

This chain links TRBV6-4 with TRBJ2-3, with a weak D call TRBD2 (5 bases). Germline V CDR1 and CDR2: MRHNA, SNTAGT. Between the trimmed V and J ends, which lost 3 bases and 4 bases, there was a span of 8 bases. This CDR3 has 13 residues. CDR3 nucleotides: TGTGCCAGCAGTGATGAGGGTGCAGATACGCAGTATTTT. Translated, it gives CASSDEGADTQYF.

The chain carries TRBV4-2 and TRBJ2-3; 9 nucleotides align to TRBD2. V lost 1 base and J lost 10; bases outside the gene matches: 12. The CDR3 sequence is 16 residues long. Per germline, CDR1 LGHNA and CDR2 YNFKEQ. Here the CDR3 reads CASSQVQRGAPRPQYF. The CDR3 nucleotides are TGTGCCAGCAGCCAAGTTCAGCGGGGGGCCCCAAGGCCGCAGTATTTT.

This rearrangement joins TRBV5-1 to TRBJ1-1; TRBD1 is a possible D gene (5 bases). V dropped 0 bases and J dropped 5 bases, with 14 bases sitting between them. The length of the CDR3 is 15 residues. Germline assignment: CDR1 SGHRS and CDR2 YFSETQ. DNA of the CDR3: TGCGCCAGCAGCTTGGAAGCGGGGCGGGAGACTGAAGCTTTCTTT. It yields the protein CASSLEAGRETEAFF.

On this clone itself: The germline gene is not matched at one end of the junction; a read error may be the cause. The chain combines TRBV27 with TRBJ2-5; 9 bases fit TRBD2. This CDR3 region has 13 residues. Germline V gene lookup returns CDR1 MNHEY and CDR2 SMNVEV (reference sequence). This CDR3 reads CASGSGGSRRLNF. The CDR3 DNA reads TGTGCCAGCGGGAGCGGGGGGTCACGGCGGCTTAACTTC.